The 9 T cell receptor beta chains listed next were all sequenced from one sample in a study of cytomegalovirus exposure and HLA in healthy donors. TCRdb keeps only in-frame clones here, not all; method: immunoSEQ multiplex PCR. The table lists fewer than 200,000 clones, about 89% of them singletons. The sample taken for sequencing was PBMCs. These receptors all stem from a young man in good health and CMV-seropositive.

This rearrangement joins TRBV9 to TRBJ1-5; D remains ambiguous. Trimming shortened V by 0 bases and J by 4 bases, and 8 bases separated the two germline ends. Germline values: CDR1 SGDLS, CDR2 YYNGEE. The CDR3 loop spans 14 amino acids. The CDR3 loop is CASSVGGVNQPQHF. The DNA of the CDR3 is TGTGCCAGCAGCGTAGGAGGCGTAAATCAGCCCCAGCATTTT.

This clone was counted between two and nine times. The rearrangement joins TRBV7-6 to TRBJ2-7, with TRBD1 matching 11 bases. The CDR3 consists of 14 residues. CDR1 SGHVS and CDR2 FNYEAQ come from the germline V gene. The junction had 2 bases not matched to a gene; V was cut back by 4 bases and J by 3 bases. CDR3 residues: CASSSGTGGYEQYF. DNA for the CDR3: TGTGCCAGCAGCTCCGGGACAGGGGGCTACGAGCAGTACTTC.

The chain joins TRBV7-3 to TRBJ2-7, with TRBD1 matching 8 bases. The CDR3 is 13 residues long. Germline values: CDR1 SGHTA, CDR2 FQGTGA. After removal of 5 bases from V and 3 bases from J, the junction contained 3 bases not matched to a gene. The CDR3 DNA reads TGTGCCAGCAGCATAGGACAGGGCTACGAGCAGTACTTC. Translating gives CASSIGQGYEQYF.

The table lists this clone with a count of one. V usage is TRBV29-1 and J usage is TRBJ1-3; no clear D. CDR3 length equals 15 residues. CDR1 is SQVTM, CDR2 ANQGSEA, per germline. V lost 5 bases and J 0 bases, leaving 14 bases between the germline ends. CDR3 sequence reads: CSVRVGTHSGNTIYF. CDR3 in DNA: TGCAGCGTTCGGGTGGGAACCCACTCTGGAAACACCATATATTTT.

This clone came up once. The chain carries TRBV30 and TRBJ1-5; D not resolved. CDR3 size: 13 residues. CDR1 and CDR2 (germline): GTSNPN, SVGIG (reference sequence). Trimming removed 5 bases at V and 3 bases at J, with 11 bases between. CDR3 bases: TGTGCCTGGGACCACGGTGTCAATCAGCCCCAGCATTTT. Protein product: CAWDHGVNQPQHF.

This clone was counted a few times. The V call is TRBV10-3, the J call TRBJ2-1; 9 bases map to TRBD1. The trim removed 6 bases at V and 6 bases at J, leaving 6 bases unmatched. The germline V gene encodes CDR1 ENHRY and CDR2 SYGVKD. The CDR3 runs 14 residues. The CDR3: CAIRGQGSVNEQFF. The DNA of the CDR3 is TGTGCCATCAGGGGACAGGGTTCCGTCAATGAGCAGTTCTTC.

The rearrangement uses TRBV6-5 and TRBJ1-6; D gene ambiguous. Germline V gene sequence: CDR1 MNHEY, CDR2 SVGAGI. Trimming took off 2 bases at V and 7 bases at J, with 12 bases between the two ends. The CDR3 extends over 15 amino acids. CDR3 nucleotides: TGTGCCAGCAGTTACGGGTCCCAATTGAATTCACCCCTCCACTTT. Its translation is CASSYGSQLNSPLHF.

J is TRBJ2-7 and V is TRBV5-1; D remains unclear. The germline CDR1 and CDR2 sequences are SGHRS and YFSETQ. The CDR3 runs 13 residues. V lost 1 base and J lost 2, with 7 bases in between. CDR3 residues: CASSLFGTYEQYF. CDR3 sequence (DNA): TGCGCCAGCAGCTTGTTTGGCACCTACGAGCAGTACTTC.

This chain connects TRBV7-2 to TRBJ1-2; D is unclear. CDR3 length: 14 amino acids. Germline loops: CDR1 SGHTA, CDR2 FQGNSA. V gave up 4 bases and J gave up 6 bases, with 15 bases separating them. The CDR3 coding sequence is TGTGCCAGCAGCTCCCCTACGAGGAGCCATGGCTACACCTTC. Its translation: CASSSPTRSHGYTF.